One sample yielded the 21 T cell receptor beta chains listed below, sequenced in a study of blood T cell repertoires in COVID-19. Data came from immunoSEQ multiplex PCR; TCRdb stores just in-frame clones and leaves some out. Here the sample spans 280,000 or so clones, around nine tenths being singletons. Sequencing was performed on PBMCs or T cells enriched from blood (not recorded which). The receptors were sampled from a woman in her thirties or forties who had recovered from COVID-19.

This clone appeared once. The rearrangement joins TRBV4-1 to TRBJ2-1; D possibly corresponds to TRBD1 (6 bases). From germline, CDR1 is MGHRA and CDR2 YSYEKL. V was shortened by 3 bases and J by 7 bases, with 16 bases between the two germline ends. This CDR3 has 15 residues. The CDR3 here is CASSQLQGGGNEQFF. The CDR3 region has the DNA TGCGCCAGCAGCCAGCTACAGGGCGGCGGAAATGAGCAGTTCTTC.

This sequence joins TRBV24-1 and TRBJ2-3; 9 bases align to TRBD1. V lost 5 bases, J lost 2 bases, and 19 bases stayed unmatched. There are 20 residues in the CDR3. CDR1 and CDR2 (germline): KGHDR, SFDVKD. The CDR3 loop reads CATSALGTGLPLRITDTQYF. In nucleotides, the CDR3 is TGTGCCACCAGTGCCCTGGGGACAGGGCTGCCACTGCGTATCACAGATACGCAGTATTTT.

V gene TRBV18 combines with J gene TRBJ1-5; D is perhaps TRBD1 (6 bases). V dropped 0 bases and J dropped 2 bases, with 14 bases sitting between them. Germline CDR1 reads KGHSH; CDR2 reads LQKENI. This CDR3 has 17 residues. The CDR3 region has the DNA TGTGCCAGCTCACCACCTGGGGGCGGCGGTGGCAATCAGCCCCAGCATTTT. This codes for CASSPPGGGGGNQPQHF.

This clone showed up just once. The chain couples TRBV7-2 to TRBJ2-6, with 8 bases identical to TRBD2. The germline CDR1 and CDR2 sequences are SGHTA and FQGNSA. CDR3 length: 19 amino acids. Germline trimming cut 5 bases from V and 0 bases from J; bases unmatched to any gene: 12. CDR3 nucleotides: TGTGCCAGCAGCGCCCGCGCTAGCGGGCAGAGCTCTGGGGCCAACGTCCTGACTTTC. Translated: CASSARASGQSSGANVLTF. The whole variable domain, remainder taken from reference TRBV7-2 and TRBJ2-6, is GAGVSQSPSNKVTEKGKDVELRCDPISGHTALYWYRQSLGQGLEFLIYFQGNSAPDKSGLPSDRFSAERTGGSVSTLTIQRTQQEDSAVYLCASSARASGQSSGANVLTFGAGSRLTVL.

The chain uses TRBV19 and TRBJ2-5; D is unclear. Germline CDR1 LNHDA, CDR2 SQIVND (reference sequence). This CDR3 comprises 15 residues. V lost 3 bases to trimming and J lost 5 bases, with 16 bases between them. CDR3 DNA: TGTGCCAGTAGTATCAATTGGGCGTCTGGGGAGACCCAGTACTTC. Translating it yields CASSINWASGETQYF.

Only a few counts were recorded for this clone. The rearrangement links TRBV18 to TRBJ2-3; the match to TRBD2 covers 7 bases. Germline trimming cut 6 bases from V and 4 bases from J; bases unmatched to any gene: 10. This CDR3 has 15 residues. CDR1 is KGHSH, CDR2 LQKENI, per germline. In nucleotides, the CDR3 is TGTGCCAGCTCCCTGCGTTGGGCGGGAGCAGATACGCAGTATTTT. This translates into CASSLRWAGADTQYF.

The chain joins TRBV2 to TRBJ1-2; D remains ambiguous. The V end was cut by 2 bases, the J end by 6 bases, with 10 bases between. The CDR3 is 13 amino acids. CDR1 and CDR2 (germline): SNHLY, FYNNEI. The CDR3, as DNA: TGTGCCAGCAGTGAAACCGGGTGGCATGGCTACACCTTC. Its protein is CASSETGWHGYTF.

The chain employs TRBV20-1 and TRBJ2-5; a possible D gene is TRBD2 (5 bases). Looked up from germline, CDR1 is DFQATT and CDR2 is SNEGSKA (reference sequence). V was pared by 2 bases and J by 7 bases, with 5 bases between. This CDR3 contains 10 residues. Here the CDR3 reads CSARRGTQYF. The CDR3 DNA follows: TGCAGTGCTAGACGGGGGACCCAGTACTTC.

CDR3 amino acids: CASSLSRGNEKLFF. CDR3 DNA sequence: TGTGCCAGCAGCTTGTCCCGGGGGAATGAAAAACTGTTTTTT. The chain is built from TRBV11-1 and TRBJ1-4; D is perhaps TRBD1 (5 bases). The CDR3 sequence is 14 residues long. Trimming took off 3 bases at V and 5 bases at J, with 10 bases between the two ends. Per germline, CDR1 SGHAT and CDR2 FQDESV (reference sequence).

This clone was recorded once. The rearrangement uses TRBV28 and TRBJ1-2; a weak D match, TRBD1 (6 bases). The V gene lost 7 bases and the J gene lost 7 bases, with 22 bases spanning the gap. Germline V lookup: CDR1 MDHEN, CDR2 SYDVKM. This CDR3 spans 15 amino acids. The CDR3 DNA reads TGTGCCAGCACCCTATCGACAGGCGCCCGGAGTGGCTACACCTTC. This sequence encodes CASTLSTGARSGYTF.

The gene calls are TRBV5-4 and TRBJ2-1; 14 bases map to TRBD2. Germline CDR1 SGHNT, CDR2 YYREEE (reference sequence). J gave up 8 bases and V 1 base, and 8 bases lay outside the gene matches. The CDR3 length is 17 residues. CDR3 loop: CASSLKRLAGGVYEQFF. The CDR3 region has the DNA TGTGCCAGCAGCTTGAAACGACTAGCGGGAGGGGTGTATGAGCAGTTCTTC. The full variable domain, rest sourced from reference TRBV5-4 and TRBJ2-1, is ETGVTQSPTHLIKTRGQQVTLRCSSQSGHNTVSWYQQALGQGPQFIFQYYREEENGRGNFPPRFSGLQFPNYSSELNVNALELDDSALYLCASSLKRLAGGVYEQFFGPGTRLTVL.

This clone was observed a handful of times. The V gene is TRBV4-1, the J gene TRBJ2-7; 8 nucleotides agree with TRBD2. The trim removed 5 bases at V and 3 bases at J, leaving 12 bases unmatched. CDR1 MGHRA and CDR2 YSYEKL come from the germline V gene. CDR3 length equals 16 residues. CDR3 in DNA: TGCGCCAGCAGCTCGACCACGCGGGAGGAGCACTACGAGCAGTACTTC. This encodes CASSSTTREEHYEQYF.

At least ten counts were recorded for this clone. The chain links TRBV10-2 to TRBJ1-1; 10 bases match TRBD1. The CDR3 loop spans 13 amino acids. V was clipped by 4 bases and J by 4 bases; unmatched bases: 0. Germline values: CDR1 WSHSY, CDR2 SAAADI. The CDR3 sequence is CASSGTGGTEAFF. The CDR3 DNA sequence: TGCGCCAGCAGTGGGACAGGGGGCACTGAAGCTTTCTTT.

The chain has TRBV25-1 and TRBJ1-1; D gene uncertain. The V gene's germline CDR1 is MGHDK and CDR2 SYGVNS. The CDR3 totals 13 residues. V lost 3 bases to trimming and J lost 4 bases, with 9 bases between them. The chain's CDR3 is CASSDTVITEAFF. CDR3 in DNA: TGTGCCAGCAGTGATACAGTTATCACTGAAGCTTTCTTT.

This sequence joins TRBV9 and TRBJ2-3, with unresolved D. V dropped 0 bases and J dropped 0 bases, with 14 bases sitting between them. Germline values: CDR1 SGDLS, CDR2 YYNGEE. The CDR3 is made up of 17 amino acids. CDR3 in amino acids: CASSVGLASDSTDTQYF. In DNA, the CDR3 is TGTGCCAGCAGCGTAGGTCTGGCTAGTGATAGCACAGATACGCAGTATTTT.

V is TRBV5-1 and J is TRBJ1-3; 9 nucleotides agree with TRBD1. J gave up 2 bases and V 4 bases, and 10 bases lay outside the gene matches. The CDR3 is 17 amino acids. Germline assignment: CDR1 SGHRS and CDR2 YFSETQ. Here the CDR3 reads CASSPRQGGRAGNTIYF. The DNA of the CDR3 is TGCGCCAGCAGCCCCAGACAGGGGGGTAGAGCTGGAAACACCATATATTTT.

The chain joins TRBV2 to TRBJ1-1; D uncertain. The V and J ends lost 4 bases and 4 bases respectively, with 13 bases between them. CDR1 and CDR2 (germline): SNHLY, FYNNEI. The CDR3 contains 14 residues. The CDR3 nucleotides are TGTGCCAGCAGTGCGATTTTGGGCTCCACTGAAGCTTTCTTT. This codes for CASSAILGSTEAFF.

J is TRBJ2-1 and V is TRBV19; D unclear. Germline assignment: CDR1 LNHDA and CDR2 SQIVND (reference sequence). The CDR3 loop spans 13 amino acids. V was cut by 0 bases and J by 12 bases, with 12 bases left in between. DNA for the CDR3: TGTGCCAGTAGTATAGATCATTGGGCTGGGCAGTTCTTC. This encodes CASSIDHWAGQFF.

This chain joins TRBV12-3 or TRBV12-4 and TRBJ2-1, with a weak D call TRBD1 (5 bases). The CDR3 runs to 13 residues. Trimming removed 7 bases at V and 4 bases at J, with 11 bases between. In nucleotides, the CDR3 is TGTGCCAGCACCGAGGCAGGGTACAATGAGCAGTTCTTC. Translation: CASTEAGYNEQFF.

The V and J genes are TRBV3-1 (or the pseudogene TRBV3-2) and TRBJ1-5; D may be TRBD1 (6 bases). V gave up 1 base and J gave up 2 bases, with 9 bases separating them. The CDR3 is made up of 15 amino acids. CDR1 and CDR2 (germline): LGHDT, YNNKEL (reference sequence). As DNA, the CDR3 is TGTGCCAGCAGCCAAGCAGGGGTCGGCAATCAGCCCCAGCATTTT. Its protein product is CASSQAGVGNQPQHF.

Concerning this clone: In the same sample, other DNA sequences code for this CDR3. The rearrangement uses TRBV18 and TRBJ1-1; 7 bases align to TRBD1. V lost 5 bases to trimming and J lost 1 base; unmatched junction nucleotides: 1. CDR1 is KGHSH and CDR2 is LQKENI in the germline V gene. The CDR3 runs to 13 residues. CDR3: CASSRDRNTEAFF. CDR3 DNA: TGTGCCAGCTCAAGGGACAGGAACACTGAAGCTTTCTTT.